The present T cell receptor (beta chain) was sequenced within a study of blood T cell repertoires in COVID-19. V lost 3 bases and J lost 4, with 9 bases in between. The CDR3 is 13 residues long. Germline CDR1 is LGHDT and CDR2 is YNNKEL (reference sequence). The data were produced by immunoSEQ multiplex PCR, yet TCRdb's version contains in-frame clones alone and is incomplete. The data contain around 250,000 clones, about 86% of them singletons. This clone was recorded a few times. The TCR originated in a man aged 25 to 40 with acute COVID-19. The specimen sequenced was PBMCs or T cells enriched from blood (not recorded which). V gene TRBV3-1 (or the pseudogene TRBV3-2) combines with J gene TRBJ1-2; D uncertain. DNA for the CDR3: TGTGCCAGCAGCCAGTCCATCGGCTATGGCTACACCTTC. It encodes CASSQSIGYGYTF.